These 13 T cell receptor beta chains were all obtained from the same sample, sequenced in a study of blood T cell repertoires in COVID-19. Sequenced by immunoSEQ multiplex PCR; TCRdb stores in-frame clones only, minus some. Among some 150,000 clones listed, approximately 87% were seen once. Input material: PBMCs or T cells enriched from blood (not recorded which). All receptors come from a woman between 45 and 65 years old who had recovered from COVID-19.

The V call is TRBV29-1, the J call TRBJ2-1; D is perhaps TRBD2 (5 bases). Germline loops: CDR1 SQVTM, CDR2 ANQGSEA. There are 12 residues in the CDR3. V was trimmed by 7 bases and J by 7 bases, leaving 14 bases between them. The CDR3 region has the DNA TGCAGCGGGAGGACGATGGGTAATGAGCAGTTCTTC. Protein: CSGRTMGNEQFF.

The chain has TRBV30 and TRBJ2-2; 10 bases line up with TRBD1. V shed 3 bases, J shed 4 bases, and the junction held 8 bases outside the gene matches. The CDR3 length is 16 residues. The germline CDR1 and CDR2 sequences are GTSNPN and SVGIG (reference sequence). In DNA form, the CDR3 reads TGTGCCTGGAGGGTCCGACAGGGGGCGAGCACCGGGGAGCTGTTTTTT. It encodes CAWRVRQGASTGELFF.

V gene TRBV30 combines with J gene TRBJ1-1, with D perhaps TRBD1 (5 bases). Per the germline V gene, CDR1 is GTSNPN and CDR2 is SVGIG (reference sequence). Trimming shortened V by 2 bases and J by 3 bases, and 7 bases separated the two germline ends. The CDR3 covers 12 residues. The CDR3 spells CAWSRGDTEAFF. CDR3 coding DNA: TGTGCCTGGAGTCGGGGGGACACTGAAGCTTTCTTT.

The CDR3 loop is CASLPVGRRYSPLHF. The CDR3 coding sequence is TGTGCCAGCCTTCCCGTAGGCAGGAGGTATTCACCCCTCCACTTT. This chain uses TRBV27 with TRBJ1-6; no firm D call. V dropped 8 bases and J dropped 8 bases, with 19 bases sitting between them. The CDR3 contains 15 residues. Germline values: CDR1 MNHEY, CDR2 SMNVEV (reference sequence).

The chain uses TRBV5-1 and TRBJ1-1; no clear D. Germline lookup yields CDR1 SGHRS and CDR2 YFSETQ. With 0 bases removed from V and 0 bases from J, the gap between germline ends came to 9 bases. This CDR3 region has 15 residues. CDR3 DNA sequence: TGCGCCAGCAGCTTGGCAGTCCTCATGAACACTGAAGCTTTCTTT. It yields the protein CASSLAVLMNTEAFF.

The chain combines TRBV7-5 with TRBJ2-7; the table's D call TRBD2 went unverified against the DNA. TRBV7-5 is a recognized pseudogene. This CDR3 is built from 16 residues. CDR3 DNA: TGTGTCAGAAGCCCAGGCGGGGTCCCCTCGGGCTACGAGCAGTACGTC. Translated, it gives CVRSPGGVPSGYEQYV.

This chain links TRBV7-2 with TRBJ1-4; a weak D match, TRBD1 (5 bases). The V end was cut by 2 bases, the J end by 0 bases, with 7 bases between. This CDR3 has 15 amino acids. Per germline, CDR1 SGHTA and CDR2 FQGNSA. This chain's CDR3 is CASSLSQATNEKLFF. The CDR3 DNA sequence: TGTGCCAGCAGCTTATCACAGGCAACTAATGAAAAACTGTTTTTT. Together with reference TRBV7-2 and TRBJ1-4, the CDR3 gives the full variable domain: GAGVSQSPSNKVTEKGKDVELRCDPISGHTALYWYRQSLGQGLEFLIYFQGNSAPDKSGLPSDRFSAERTGGSVSTLTIQRTQQEDSAVYLCASSLSQATNEKLFFGSGTQLSVL.

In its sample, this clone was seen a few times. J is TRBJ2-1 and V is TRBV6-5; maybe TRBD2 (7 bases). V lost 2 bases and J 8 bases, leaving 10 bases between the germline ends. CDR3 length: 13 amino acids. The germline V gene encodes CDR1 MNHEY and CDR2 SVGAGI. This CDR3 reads CASSYGGAHEQFF. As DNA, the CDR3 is TGTGCCAGCAGTTACGGGGGGGCCCATGAGCAGTTCTTC.

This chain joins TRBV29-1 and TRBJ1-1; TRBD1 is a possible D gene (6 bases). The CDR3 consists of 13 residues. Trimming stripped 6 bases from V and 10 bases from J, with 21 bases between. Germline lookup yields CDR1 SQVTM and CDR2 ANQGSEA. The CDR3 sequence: CSVTTADKGGAFF. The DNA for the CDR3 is TGCAGCGTAACGACGGCCGACAAAGGGGGAGCTTTCTTT.

The DNA of the CDR3 is TGCAGTGCCAGTCGGGGGGCAGACACTGAAGCTTTCTTT. It encodes CSASRGADTEAFF. The chain joins TRBV20-1 to TRBJ1-1; TRBD1 might be the D (6 bases). V was pared by 6 bases and J by 3 bases, with 14 bases between. Germline loops: CDR1 DFQATT, CDR2 SNEGSKA (reference sequence). CDR3 length: 13 amino acids.

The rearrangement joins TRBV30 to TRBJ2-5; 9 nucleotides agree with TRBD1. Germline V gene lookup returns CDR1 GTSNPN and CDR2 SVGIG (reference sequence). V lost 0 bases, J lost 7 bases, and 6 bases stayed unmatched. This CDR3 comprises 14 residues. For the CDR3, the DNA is TGTGCCTGGAGTGTAGGGGACAGGGTGGTGACCCAGTACTTC. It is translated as CAWSVGDRVVTQYF.

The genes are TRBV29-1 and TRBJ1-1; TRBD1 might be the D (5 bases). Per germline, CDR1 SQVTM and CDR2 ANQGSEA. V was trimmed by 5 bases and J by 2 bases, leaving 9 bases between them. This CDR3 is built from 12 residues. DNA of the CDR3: TGCAGCGTTTGGACACCCAACACTGAAGCTTTCTTT. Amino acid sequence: CSVWTPNTEAFF.

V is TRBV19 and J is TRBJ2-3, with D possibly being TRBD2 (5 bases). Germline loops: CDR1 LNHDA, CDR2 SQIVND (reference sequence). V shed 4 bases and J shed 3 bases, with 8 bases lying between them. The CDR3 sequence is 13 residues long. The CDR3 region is CASSSWTTDTQYF. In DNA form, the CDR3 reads TGTGCCAGTAGTAGCTGGACTACAGATACGCAGTATTTT.